This T cell receptor (beta chain) was sequenced for a study of shared clonotypes between healthy human individuals. Study at large: Three plates each covered CD4 naive and memory; CD8 naive two, CD8 memory one.

The CDR3 runs 17 residues. CDR1 MNHNS and CDR2 SASEGT come from the germline V gene. V shed 4 bases and J 5 bases; nucleotides not matched to a gene: 11. A remark on this clone: Its antigen is as yet unknown.

Whole-study results and caveats: The study generally estimated greater richness for naive than memory subsets.

The study ran the assay at deep level. Using immunoSEQ multiplex PCR, the repertoire was profiled, and TCRdb retains in-frame clones only, with some absent. The repertoire holds 300,000 to 400,000 clones, with about 73% as singletons. The chain links TRBV6-1 to TRBJ1-4, with TRBD1 matching over 9 bases. Material: memory CD4+ T cells sorted from blood. Subset here: CD45RA-negative fraction. The clonotype originates from a man younger than 40 in good health. The CDR3 reads CASSVGRDRVENEKLFF. CDR3 bases: TGTGCCAGCAGTGTCGGCCGGGACAGGGTAGAGAATGAAAAACTGTTTTTT.